This T cell receptor beta chain is from a study of shared clonotypes between healthy human individuals. This CDR3 spans 16 amino acids. Germline CDR1 and CDR2: SGDLS and YYNGEE. Trimming cost V 0 bases and J 6 bases; bases outside gene matches: 8. Researchers divided each subset's genomic DNA evenly across several immunoSEQ plates. In the original workflow: ImmunoSEQ gave junction-only sequences without quality scores, so filtering differed. Sequenced by immunoSEQ multiplex PCR; TCRdb stores in-frame clones only, minus some. The V and J calls and clone size were taken over from that table, and D and trimming were inferred from the DNA. The table shows some 2.3 million clones, with approximately 93% occurring only once.

The chain links TRBV9 to TRBJ2-3; 9 bases match TRBD1. Sequencing was performed on naive CD4+ T cells from PBMCs. Subset specified: CD45RA+ positively selected. This receptor was taken from a man younger than 35 in good health. Some clones in this sample may be carry-over from other donors' samples. DNA of the CDR3: TGTGCCAGCAGCGTAGCTCCACAGGGGGCTGCGGATACGCAGTATTTT. Protein: CASSVAPQGAADTQYF.